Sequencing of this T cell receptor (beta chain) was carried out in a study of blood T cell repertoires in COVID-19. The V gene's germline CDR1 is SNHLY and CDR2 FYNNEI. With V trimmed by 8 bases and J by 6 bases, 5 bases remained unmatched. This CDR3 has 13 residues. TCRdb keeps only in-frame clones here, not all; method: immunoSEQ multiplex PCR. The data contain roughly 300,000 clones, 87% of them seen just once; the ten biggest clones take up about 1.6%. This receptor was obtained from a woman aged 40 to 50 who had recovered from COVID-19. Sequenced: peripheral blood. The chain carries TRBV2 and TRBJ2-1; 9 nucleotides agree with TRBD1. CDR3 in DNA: TGTGCCAGCCGGGACAGGGTATTCAATGAGCAGTTCTTC. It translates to CASRDRVFNEQFF. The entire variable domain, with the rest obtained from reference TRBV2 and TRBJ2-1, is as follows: EPEVTQTPSHQVTQMGQEVILRCVPISNHLYFYWYRQILGQKVEFLVSFYNNEISEKSEIFDDQFSVERPDGSNFTLKIRSTKLEDSAMYFCASRDRVFNEQFFGPGTRLTVL.